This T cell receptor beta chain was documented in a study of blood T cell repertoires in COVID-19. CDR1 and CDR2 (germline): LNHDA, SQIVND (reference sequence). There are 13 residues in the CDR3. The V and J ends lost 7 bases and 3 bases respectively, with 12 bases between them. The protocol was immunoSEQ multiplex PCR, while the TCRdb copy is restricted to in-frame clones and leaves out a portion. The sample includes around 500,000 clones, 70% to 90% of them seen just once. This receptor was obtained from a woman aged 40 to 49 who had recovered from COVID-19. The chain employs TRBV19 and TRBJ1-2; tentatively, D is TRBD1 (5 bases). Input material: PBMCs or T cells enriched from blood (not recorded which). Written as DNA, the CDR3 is TGTGCCAGTACGGGGGGTAGTCACTATGGCTACACCTTC. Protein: CASTGGSHYGYTF.